The clone carrying this T cell receptor beta chain was detected a few times. Its target is not known. These data originate in a study of Graves' ophthalmopathy and Graves' hyperthyroidism. Study as a whole: Hyperthyroidism qualified as stable when ophthalmopathy did not develop within 18 months of follow-up.

Study-level findings and limits: Most thyroid clonotypes with frequency above 0.001 were detected in blood too.

Clinicians diagnosed using symptoms, serum thyroxine, TRAb, thyroid ultrasound and orbital computed tomography. The authors amplified TCR beta CDR3 regions from RNA transcripts. First-round RT-PCR with HTBI primers preceded a second-round multiplex PCR. From the multiplex PCR reads, TCRdb called clonotypes with MiXCR, one entry per CDR3 protein. The data hold over a million distinct CDR3 sequences, with about 35% observed a single time. The receptor was isolated from an adult man with Graves' hyperthyroidism. The sequencing input was peripheral blood or thyroid tissue (not recorded which).

CDR3 coding DNA: TGTGCCAGCAGTCCCTCAGGGGGGGCTAATGAAAAACTGTTTTTT. Protein: CASSPSGGANEKLFF. The chain is built from TRBV12-3 or TRBV12-4 and TRBJ1-4, with 7 nucleotides matching TRBD1. Trimming took 5 bases from V and 3 from J; bases not matched to a gene: 6. The CDR3 contains 15 residues.